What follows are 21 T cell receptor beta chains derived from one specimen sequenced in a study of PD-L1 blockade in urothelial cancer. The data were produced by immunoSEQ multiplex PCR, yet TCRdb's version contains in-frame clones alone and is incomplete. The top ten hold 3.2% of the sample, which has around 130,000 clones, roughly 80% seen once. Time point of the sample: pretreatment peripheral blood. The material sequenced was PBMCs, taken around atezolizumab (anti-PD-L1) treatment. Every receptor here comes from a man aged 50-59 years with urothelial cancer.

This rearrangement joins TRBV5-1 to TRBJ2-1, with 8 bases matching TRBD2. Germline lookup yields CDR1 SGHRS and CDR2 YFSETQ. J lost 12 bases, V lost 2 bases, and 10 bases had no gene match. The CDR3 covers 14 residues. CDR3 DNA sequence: TGCGCCAGCAGCTTTGGTAGCGGGACTGAAGGGCAGTTCTTC. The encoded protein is CASSFGSGTEGQFF.

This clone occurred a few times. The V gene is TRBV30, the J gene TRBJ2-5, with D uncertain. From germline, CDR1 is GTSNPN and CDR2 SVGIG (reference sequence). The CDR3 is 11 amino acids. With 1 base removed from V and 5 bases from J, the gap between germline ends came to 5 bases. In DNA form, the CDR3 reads TGTGCCTGGAGTGCCCCGGAGACCCAGTACTTC. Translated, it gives CAWSAPETQYF. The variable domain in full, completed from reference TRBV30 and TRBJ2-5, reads SQTIHQWPATLVQPVGSPLSLECTVEGTSNPNLYWYRQAAGRGLQLLFYSVGIGQISSEVPQNLSASRPQDRQFILSSKKLLLSDSGFYLCAWSAPETQYFGPGTRLLVL.

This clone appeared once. The CDR3 protein is CASSLGDRFRTDTQYF. The CDR3, as DNA: TGTGCCAGCAGCTTAGGGGACAGGTTCCGCACAGATACGCAGTATTTT. J is TRBJ2-3 and V is TRBV11-3; TRBD1 agrees at 8 bases. The CDR3 spans 16 residues. The V and J ends lost 1 base and 1 base, in that order; junction bases with no gene match: 4. Germline V gene data show CDR1 as SGHNT and CDR2 as YENEEA.

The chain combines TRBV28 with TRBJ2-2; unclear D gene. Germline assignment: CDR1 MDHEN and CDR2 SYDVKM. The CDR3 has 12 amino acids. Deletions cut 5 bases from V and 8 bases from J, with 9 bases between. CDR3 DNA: TGTGCCAGCAGTCTCCCTATAGGGGAGCTGTTTTTT. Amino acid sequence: CASSLPIGELFF.

The CDR3 DNA sequence: TGCGCCAGCAGCTTGGCCAGACTAGCGGGTCACTACGAGCAGTACTTC. It translates to CASSLARLAGHYEQYF. The J gene is TRBJ2-7, the V gene TRBV5-1, with TRBD2 identical over 10 bases. The CDR3 loop spans 16 amino acids. Germline lookup yields CDR1 SGHRS and CDR2 YFSETQ. Trimming took 0 bases from V and 3 from J; bases not matched to a gene: 6.

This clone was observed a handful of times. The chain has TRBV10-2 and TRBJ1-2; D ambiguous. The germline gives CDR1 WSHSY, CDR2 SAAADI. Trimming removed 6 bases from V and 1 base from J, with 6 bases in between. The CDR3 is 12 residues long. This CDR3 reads CASRGSNYGYTF. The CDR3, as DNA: TGCGCCAGCAGGGGCAGTAACTATGGCTACACCTTC.

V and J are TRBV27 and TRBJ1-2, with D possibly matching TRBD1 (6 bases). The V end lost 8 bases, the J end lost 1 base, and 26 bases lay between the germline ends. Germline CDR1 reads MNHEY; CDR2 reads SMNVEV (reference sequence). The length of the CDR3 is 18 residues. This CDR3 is CASAFSPLRTVFNYGYTF. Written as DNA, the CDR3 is TGTGCCAGCGCGTTTTCTCCTCTAAGGACAGTCTTTAACTATGGCTACACCTTC.

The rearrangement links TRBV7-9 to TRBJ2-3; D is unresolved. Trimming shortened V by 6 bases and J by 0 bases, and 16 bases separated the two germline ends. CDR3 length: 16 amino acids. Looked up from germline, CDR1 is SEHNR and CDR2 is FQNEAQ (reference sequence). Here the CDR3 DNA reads TGTGCCAGCAGGCCTAAAGAAAGCACTAGCACAGATACGCAGTATTTT. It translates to CASRPKESTSTDTQYF.

As DNA, the CDR3 is TGCGCCAGCAGCTCCGGGACAGCTACTTACTATGGCTACACCTTC. Amino acids: CASSSGTATYYGYTF. The chain has TRBV5-1 and TRBJ1-2, with 7 bases identical to TRBD1. The CDR3 contains 15 residues. From germline, CDR1 is SGHRS and CDR2 YFSETQ. With 3 bases clipped from V and 3 bases from J, the junction kept 8 bases outside the gene matches.

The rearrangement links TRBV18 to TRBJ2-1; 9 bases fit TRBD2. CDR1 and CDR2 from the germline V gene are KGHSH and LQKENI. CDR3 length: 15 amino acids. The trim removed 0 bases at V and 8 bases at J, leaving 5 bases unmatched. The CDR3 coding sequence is TGTGCCAGCTCACCACCTAGCGGGAGCGGGGATGAGCAGTTCTTC. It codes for CASSPPSGSGDEQFF.

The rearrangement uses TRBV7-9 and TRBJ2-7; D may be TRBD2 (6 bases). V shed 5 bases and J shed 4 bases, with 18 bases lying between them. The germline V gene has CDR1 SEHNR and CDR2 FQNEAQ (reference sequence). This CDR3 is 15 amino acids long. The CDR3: CASSTLGGSKYEQYF. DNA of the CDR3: TGTGCCAGCAGCACCCTGGGGGGTTCCAAATACGAGCAGTACTTC.

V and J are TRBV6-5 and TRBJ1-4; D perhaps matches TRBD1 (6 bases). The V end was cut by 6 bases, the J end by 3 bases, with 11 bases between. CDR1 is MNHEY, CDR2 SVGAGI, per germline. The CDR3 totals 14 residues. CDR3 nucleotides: TGTGCCAGCAGCCTACAGGGACCTAATGAAAAACTGTTTTTT. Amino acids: CASSLQGPNEKLFF.

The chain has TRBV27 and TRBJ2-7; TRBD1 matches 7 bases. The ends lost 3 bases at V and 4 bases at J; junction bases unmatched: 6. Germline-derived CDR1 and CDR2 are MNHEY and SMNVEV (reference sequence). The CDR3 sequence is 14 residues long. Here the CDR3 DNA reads TGTGCCAGCAGTTTTGGGACAGAGAATTACGAGCAGTACTTC. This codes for CASSFGTENYEQYF.

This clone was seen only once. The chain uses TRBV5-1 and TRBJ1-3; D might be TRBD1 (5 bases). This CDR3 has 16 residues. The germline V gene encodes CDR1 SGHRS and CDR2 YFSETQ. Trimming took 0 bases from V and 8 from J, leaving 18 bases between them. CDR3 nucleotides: TGCGCCAGCAGCTTGGACAAGGCGGGGGGACGAGACACCATATATTTT. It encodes CASSLDKAGGRDTIYF.

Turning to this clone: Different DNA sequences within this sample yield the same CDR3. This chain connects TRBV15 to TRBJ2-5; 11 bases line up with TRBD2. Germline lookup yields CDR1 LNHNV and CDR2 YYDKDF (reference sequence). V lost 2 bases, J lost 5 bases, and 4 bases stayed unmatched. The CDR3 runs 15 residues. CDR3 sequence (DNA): TGTGCCACCAGCAGATCACTAGCGGGAGCGGAGACCCAGTACTTC. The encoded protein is CATSRSLAGAETQYF.

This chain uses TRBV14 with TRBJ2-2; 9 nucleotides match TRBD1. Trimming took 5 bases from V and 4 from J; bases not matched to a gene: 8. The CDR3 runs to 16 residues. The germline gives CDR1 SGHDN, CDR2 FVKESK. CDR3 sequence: CASSVDRGIVTGELFF. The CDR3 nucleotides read TGTGCCAGCAGCGTCGACAGGGGGATAGTCACCGGGGAGCTGTTTTTT.

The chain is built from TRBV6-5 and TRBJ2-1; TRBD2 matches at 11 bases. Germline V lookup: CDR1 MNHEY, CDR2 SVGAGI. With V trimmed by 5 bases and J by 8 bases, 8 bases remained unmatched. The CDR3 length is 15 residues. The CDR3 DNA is TGTGCCAGCAGTAGCCTAGCGGGAGGAACCCATGAGCAGTTCTTC. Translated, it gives CASSSLAGGTHEQFF.

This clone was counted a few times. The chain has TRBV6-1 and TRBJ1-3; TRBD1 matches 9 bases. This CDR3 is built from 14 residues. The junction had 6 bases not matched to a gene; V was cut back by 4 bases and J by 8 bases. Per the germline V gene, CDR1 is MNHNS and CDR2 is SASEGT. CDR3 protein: CASSAADRGDTIYF. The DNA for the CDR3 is TGTGCCAGCAGTGCGGCGGACAGGGGTGACACCATATATTTT.

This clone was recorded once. CDR3 nucleotide sequence: TGTGCCAGCAGATCTTCCTACGAGCAGTACTTC. Protein product: CASRSSYEQYF. The chain links TRBV11-2 to TRBJ2-7; no clear D gene. Germline assignment: CDR1 SGHAT and CDR2 FQNNGV. This CDR3 contains 11 residues. Trimming took 6 bases from V and 1 from J, leaving 4 bases between them.

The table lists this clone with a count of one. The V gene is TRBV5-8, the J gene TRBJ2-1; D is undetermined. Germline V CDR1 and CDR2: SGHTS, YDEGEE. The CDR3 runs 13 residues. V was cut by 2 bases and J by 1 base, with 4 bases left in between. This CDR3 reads CASSFMSYNEQFF. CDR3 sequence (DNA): TGTGCCAGCAGCTTTATGTCCTACAATGAGCAGTTCTTC.

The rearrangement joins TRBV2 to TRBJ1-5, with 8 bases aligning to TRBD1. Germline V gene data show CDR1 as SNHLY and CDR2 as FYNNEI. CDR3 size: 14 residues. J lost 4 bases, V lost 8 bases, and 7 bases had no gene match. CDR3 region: CASEGQASNQPQHF. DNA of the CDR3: TGTGCCAGCGAGGGACAGGCCTCGAATCAGCCCCAGCATTTT.